These 20 T cell receptor beta chains originate from one sample sequenced in a study of T cell repertoires in cytomegalovirus infection. In TCRdb, the reads were re-called with MiXCR into one record per CDR3 protein. The sample contains roughly 990,000 distinct CDR3 sequences, around 32% of which appear only once. The antigens for these receptors are not known. This sample comprised cultured CD8+ T cells from PBMCs, obtained from culture after CMV antigen stimulation. These receptors were collected from a human donor in good health (CMV status not recorded). Some clones in this sample may be carry-over from other donors' samples.

The chain is built from TRBV7-9 and TRBJ2-5; 8 nucleotides agree with TRBD1. Germline trimming cut 5 bases from V and 0 bases from J; bases unmatched to any gene: 11. Germline lookup yields CDR1 SEHNR and CDR2 FQNEAQ (reference sequence). The CDR3 totals 17 residues. The CDR3 here is CASSSLGTGRDQETQYF. The CDR3 bases are TGTGCCAGCAGCAGCCTCGGGACAGGTCGCGACCAAGAGACCCAGTACTTC.

This clonotype was seen only once. The V and J genes are TRBV10-3 and TRBJ2-1, with TRBD2 matching over 7 bases. The V and J ends lost 6 bases and 7 bases, in that order; junction bases with no gene match: 15. The CDR3 contains 16 residues. CDR1 is ENHRY, CDR2 SYGVKD, per germline. CDR3 amino acids: CAISPLGGVRGNEQFF. In nucleotides, the CDR3 is TGTGCCATCAGCCCTCTTGGGGGGGTTCGTGGGAATGAGCAGTTCTTC.

Many counts were recorded for this clonotype. The chain has TRBV7-9 and TRBJ1-2; possible D gene TRBD1, 5 bases. Trimming removed 4 bases at V and 6 bases at J, with 15 bases between. Germline values: CDR1 SEHNR, CDR2 FQNEAQ (reference sequence). The CDR3 spans 14 residues. In DNA form, the CDR3 reads TGTGCCAGCAGCTCTGCCAGGGAGGGTGATGGCTACACCTTC. Translated, it gives CASSSAREGDGYTF.

Many counts were recorded for this clonotype. The rearrangement links TRBV12-3 or TRBV12-4 to TRBJ2-3; no firm D call. V was cut by 8 bases and J by 2 bases, with 17 bases left in between. This CDR3 is 15 amino acids long. The CDR3 protein is CASLPVGPATDTQYF. The CDR3 DNA reads as TGTGCCAGCTTACCAGTAGGCCCGGCCACAGATACGCAGTATTTT.

The CDR3 spells CASSQDLGYIDTQYF. Here the CDR3 DNA reads TGCGCCAGCAGCCAAGATCTGGGATACATAGATACGCAGTATTTT. The chain has TRBV4-1 and TRBJ2-3, with D uncertain. This CDR3 spans 15 amino acids. CDR1 is MGHRA, CDR2 YSYEKL, per germline. The V gene lost 0 bases and the J gene lost 5 bases, with 12 bases spanning the gap.

The chain links TRBV12-3 or TRBV12-4 to TRBJ1-2, with a possible D match to TRBD1 (5 bases). This CDR3 is built from 12 residues. The ends were cut back, 10 bases at V and 6 bases at J, with 15 bases in the middle. This CDR3 reads CAILGGGNGYTF. In nucleotides, the CDR3 is TGTGCCATCCTGGGTGGGGGGAATGGCTACACCTTC.

This clonotype was counted ten times or more. J is TRBJ2-3 and V is TRBV9; 7 positions match TRBD2. CDR1 and CDR2 from the germline V gene are SGDLS and YYNGEE. V shed 0 bases, J shed 1 base, and the junction held 5 bases outside the gene matches. The CDR3 covers 16 residues. The CDR3 DNA sequence: TGTGCCAGCAGCGTAGGCCAAAGCGGGGGCACAGATACGCAGTATTTT. Encoded protein: CASSVGQSGGTDTQYF.

This clonotype appeared many times. The chain combines TRBV7-2 with TRBJ2-7; D might be TRBD2 (7 bases). The CDR3 consists of 15 residues. V gave up 5 bases and J gave up 3 bases, with 17 bases separating them. From germline, CDR1 is SGHTA and CDR2 FQGNSA. CDR3: CASSPAPGGLYEQYF. For the CDR3, the DNA is TGTGCCAGCAGCCCAGCACCCGGGGGGCTCTACGAGCAGTACTTC.

This chain uses TRBV5-1 with TRBJ2-1, with 8 bases matching TRBD2. Germline assignment: CDR1 SGHRS and CDR2 YFSETQ. This CDR3 has 14 amino acids. V dropped 6 bases and J dropped 4; count of bases not matched to a gene: 6. The CDR3 spells CASTSVAGYNEQFF. CDR3 nucleotide sequence: TGCGCCAGCACCTCAGTAGCGGGGTACAATGAGCAGTTCTTC.

CDR3 nucleotides: TGTGCCAGCAGCCCTCAACCGGGACAGAGGGACGAGCAGTACGTC. As protein: CASSPQPGQRDEQYV. This chain links TRBV5-4 with TRBJ2-7, with 7 positions matching TRBD1. The CDR3 spans 15 residues. Germline CDR1 reads SGHNT; CDR2 reads YYREEE (reference sequence). Trimming took 4 bases from V and 5 from J; bases not matched to a gene: 12.

About this clonotype: The germline gene is not matched at one end of the junction; a read error may be the cause. The rearrangement links TRBV7-6 to TRBJ2-1; 9 bases match TRBD2. The germline V gene has CDR1 SGHVS and CDR2 FNYEAQ. The CDR3 totals 17 residues. Written as DNA, the CDR3 is TGTGCCAACAGCTTAGGGCTAGCGGGGAACCCATACAATGAGCAGTTCTTC. It encodes CANSLGLAGNPYNEQFF.

This clonotype was detected a few times. This chain connects TRBV27 to TRBJ2-5, with TRBD1 as a possible D gene (6 bases). The CDR3 length is 14 residues. V shed 5 bases and J shed 1 base, with 11 bases lying between them. Germline loops: CDR1 MNHEY, CDR2 SMNVEV (reference sequence). The DNA of the CDR3 is TGTGCCAGCAGTAGGGCAGGGGCCCAAGAGACCCAGTACTTC. Translated, it gives CASSRAGAQETQYF.

This clonotype occurred many times. The chain recombines TRBV7-9 with TRBJ1-2; a weak D match, TRBD1 (5 bases). The CDR3 totals 13 residues. V lost 5 bases and J lost 3, with 10 bases in between. Germline values: CDR1 SEHNR, CDR2 FQNEAQ (reference sequence). CDR3 sequence (DNA): TGTGCCAGCAGCCACAGGTCTGACTATGGCTACACCTTC. Translated, it gives CASSHRSDYGYTF. The full variable domain, completed using reference TRBV7-9 and TRBJ1-2, is DTGVSQNPRHKITKRGQNVTFRCDPISEHNRLYWYRQTLGQGPEFLTYFQNEAQLEKSRLLSDRFSAERPKGSFSTLEIQRTEQGDSAMYLCASSHRSDYGYTFGSGTRLTVV.

The chain has TRBV6-8 and TRBJ1-2; 7 nucleotides line up with TRBD1. V lost 10 bases to trimming and J lost 8 bases; unmatched junction nucleotides: 7. Germline V gene data show CDR1 as MNHGY and CDR2 as SAAAGT. The CDR3 has 11 residues. DNA for the CDR3: TGTGCCACAGGGGGGGCTCGGGGCTACACCTTC. It translates to CATGGARGYTF.

This clonotype was detected ten times or more. This chain links TRBV7-9 with TRBJ1-2; D call uncertain. V was cut by 1 base and J by 0 bases, with 6 bases left in between. Per germline, CDR1 SEHNR and CDR2 FQNEAQ (reference sequence). The CDR3 has 14 residues. In DNA form, the CDR3 reads TGTGCCAGCAGCTTAGGTCGTCCTAACTATGGCTACACCTTC. It is translated as CASSLGRPNYGYTF.

The gene calls are TRBV6-2 or TRBV6-3 and TRBJ1-1, with 8 bases identical to TRBD1. The CDR3 contains 14 residues. The germline CDR1 and CDR2 sequences are MNHEY and SVGEGT. The V gene end was trimmed by 5 bases and the J gene end by 6 bases; junction bases not matched to a gene: 8. CDR3 loop: CASSIRGQIPEAFF. For the CDR3, the DNA is TGTGCCAGCAGTATCAGGGGGCAAATCCCTGAAGCTTTCTTT.

This rearrangement joins TRBV20-1 to TRBJ2-7; maybe TRBD1 (6 bases). Germline V gives CDR1 DFQATT, CDR2 SNEGSKA (reference sequence). The V and J ends lost 3 bases and 2 bases respectively, with 11 bases between them. The CDR3 extends over 13 amino acids. CDR3 residues: CSARTGRAYEQYV. CDR3 nucleotides: TGCAGTGCTAGGACAGGAAGAGCCTACGAGCAGTACGTC.

The chain joins TRBV6-2 or TRBV6-3 to TRBJ2-6; D uncertain. There are 22 residues in the CDR3. Germline CDR1 MNHEY, CDR2 SVGEGT. V lost 0 bases, J lost 2 bases, and 26 bases lay in between. CDR3 sequence reads: CASSYSIITGEFRRAGANVLTF. CDR3 bases: TGTGCCAGCAGTTACTCGATTATAACGGGCGAGTTCCGCCGAGCTGGGGCCAACGTCCTGACTTTC.

The sample holds a few counts of this clonotype. The rearrangement joins TRBV6-1 to TRBJ1-1, with a weak D call TRBD1 (5 bases). Trimming took 6 bases from V and 3 from J, leaving 23 bases between them. The CDR3 sequence is 17 residues long. Germline V gives CDR1 MNHNS, CDR2 SASEGT. The CDR3 protein is CASSVGPYLGMDTEAFF. The CDR3 DNA sequence: TGTGCCAGCAGCGTGGGGCCCTACCTGGGGATGGACACTGAAGCTTTCTTT.

This clonotype was observed many times. The chain couples TRBV12-3 or TRBV12-4 to TRBJ2-2; TRBD1 might be the D (6 bases). Trimming took 7 bases from V and 0 from J, leaving 15 bases between them. The CDR3 spans 16 residues. The CDR3, as DNA: TGTGCCAGCACCGACCCCAGGACAGCGAACACCGGGGAGCTGTTTTTT. It translates to CASTDPRTANTGELFF.